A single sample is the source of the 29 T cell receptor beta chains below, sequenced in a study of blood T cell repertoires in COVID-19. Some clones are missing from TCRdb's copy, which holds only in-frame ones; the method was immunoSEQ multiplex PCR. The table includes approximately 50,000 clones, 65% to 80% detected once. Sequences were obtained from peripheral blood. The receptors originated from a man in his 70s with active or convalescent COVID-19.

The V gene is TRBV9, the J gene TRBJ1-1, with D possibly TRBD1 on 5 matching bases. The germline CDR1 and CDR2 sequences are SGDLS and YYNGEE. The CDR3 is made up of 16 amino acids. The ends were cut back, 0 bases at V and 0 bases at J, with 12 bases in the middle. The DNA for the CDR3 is TGTGCCAGCAGCGTAGGGGTTGACAGAATGAACACTGAAGCTTTCTTT. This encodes CASSVGVDRMNTEAFF.

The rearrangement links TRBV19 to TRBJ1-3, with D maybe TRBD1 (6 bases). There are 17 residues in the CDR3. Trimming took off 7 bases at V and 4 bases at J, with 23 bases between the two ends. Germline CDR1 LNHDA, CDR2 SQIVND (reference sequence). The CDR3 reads CASTGGPGGTRGNTIYF. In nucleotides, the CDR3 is TGTGCCAGTACCGGGGGCCCGGGAGGGACAAGAGGAAACACCATATATTTT.

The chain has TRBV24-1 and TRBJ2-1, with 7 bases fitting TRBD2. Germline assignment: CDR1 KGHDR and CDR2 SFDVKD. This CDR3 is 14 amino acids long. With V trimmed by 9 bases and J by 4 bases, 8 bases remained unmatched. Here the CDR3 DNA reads TGTGCCACCGGGGGACGCGGGGGATACAATGAGCAGTTCTTC. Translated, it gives CATGGRGGYNEQFF.

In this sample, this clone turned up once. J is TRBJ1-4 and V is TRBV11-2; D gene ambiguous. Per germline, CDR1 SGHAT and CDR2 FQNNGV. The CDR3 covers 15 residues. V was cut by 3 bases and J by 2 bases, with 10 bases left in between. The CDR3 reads CASSFRRQTNEKLFF. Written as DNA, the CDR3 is TGTGCCAGCAGCTTTAGGCGGCAGACTAATGAAAAACTGTTTTTT.

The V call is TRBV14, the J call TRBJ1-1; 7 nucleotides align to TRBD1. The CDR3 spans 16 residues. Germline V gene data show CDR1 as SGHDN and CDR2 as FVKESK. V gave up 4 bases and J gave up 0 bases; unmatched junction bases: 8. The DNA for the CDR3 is TGTGCCAGCAGCCGCCGCCCCCAGGGGGTGAACACTGAAGCTTTCTTT. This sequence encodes CASSRRPQGVNTEAFF.

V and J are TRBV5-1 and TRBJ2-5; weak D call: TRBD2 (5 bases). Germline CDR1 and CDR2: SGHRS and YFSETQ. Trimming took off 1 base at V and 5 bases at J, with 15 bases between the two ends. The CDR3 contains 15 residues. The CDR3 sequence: CASSLTSARGETQYF. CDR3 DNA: TGCGCCAGCAGCTTGACGAGCGCCCGAGGGGAGACCCAGTACTTC. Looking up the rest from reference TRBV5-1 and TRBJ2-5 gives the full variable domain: KAGVTQTPRYLIKTRGQQVTLSCSPISGHRSVSWYQQTPGQGLQFLFEYFSETQRNKGNFPGRFSGRQFSNSRSEMNVSTLELGDSALYLCASSLTSARGETQYFGPGTRLLVL.

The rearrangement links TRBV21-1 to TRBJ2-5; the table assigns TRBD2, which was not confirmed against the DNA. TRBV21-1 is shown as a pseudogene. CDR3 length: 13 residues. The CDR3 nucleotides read TGTGCCAGCAGCCCTTACGGAGGGGCAGCCCAGTACTTC. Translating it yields CASSPYGGAAQYF.

The CDR3: CASSLGGQGYEQYF. DNA of the CDR3: TGCGCCAGCAGCTTGGGTGGACAGGGTTACGAGCAGTACTTC. This sequence joins TRBV5-1 and TRBJ2-7, with 8 bases lining up with TRBD1. In germline, CDR1 is SGHRS, CDR2 YFSETQ. With V trimmed by 0 bases and J by 4 bases, 3 bases remained unmatched. The CDR3 spans 14 residues.

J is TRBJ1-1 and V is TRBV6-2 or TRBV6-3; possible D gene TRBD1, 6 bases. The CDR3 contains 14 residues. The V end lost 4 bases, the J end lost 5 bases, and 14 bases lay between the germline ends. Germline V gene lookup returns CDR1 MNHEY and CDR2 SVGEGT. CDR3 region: CASSFGTFKTEAFF. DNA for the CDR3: TGTGCCAGCAGTTTCGGGACATTTAAAACTGAAGCTTTCTTT.

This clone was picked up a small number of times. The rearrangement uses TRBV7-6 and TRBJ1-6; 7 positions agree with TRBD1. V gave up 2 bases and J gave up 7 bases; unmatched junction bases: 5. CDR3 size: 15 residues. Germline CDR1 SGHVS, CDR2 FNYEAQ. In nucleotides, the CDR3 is TGTGCCAGCAGCTTAAACGCAGGGGGAAATTCACCCCTCCACTTT. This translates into CASSLNAGGNSPLHF.

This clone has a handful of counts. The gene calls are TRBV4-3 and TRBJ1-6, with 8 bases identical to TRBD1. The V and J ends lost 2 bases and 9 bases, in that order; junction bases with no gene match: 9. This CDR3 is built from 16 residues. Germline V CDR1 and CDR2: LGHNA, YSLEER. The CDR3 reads CASSQSGAGGFSPLHF. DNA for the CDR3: TGCGCCAGCAGCCAATCCGGAGCAGGGGGCTTTTCACCCCTCCACTTT.

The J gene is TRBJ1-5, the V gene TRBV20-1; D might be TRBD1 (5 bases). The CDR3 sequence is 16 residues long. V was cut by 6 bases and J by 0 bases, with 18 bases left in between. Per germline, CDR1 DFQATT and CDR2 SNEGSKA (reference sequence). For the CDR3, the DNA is TGCAGTGCAAGTATTCCCCAGGGAATTAGCAATCAGCCCCAGCATTTT. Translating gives CSASIPQGISNQPQHF.

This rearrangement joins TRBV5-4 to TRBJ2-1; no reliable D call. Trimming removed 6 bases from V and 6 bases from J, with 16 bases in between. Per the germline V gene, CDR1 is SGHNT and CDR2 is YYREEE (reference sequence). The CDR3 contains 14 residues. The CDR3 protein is CASNSSVRSNEQFF. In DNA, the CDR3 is TGTGCCAGCAACTCGTCGGTTAGAAGCAATGAGCAGTTCTTC.

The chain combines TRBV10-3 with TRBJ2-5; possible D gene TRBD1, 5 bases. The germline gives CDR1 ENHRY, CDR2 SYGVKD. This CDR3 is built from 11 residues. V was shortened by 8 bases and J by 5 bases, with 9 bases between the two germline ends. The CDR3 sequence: CAIGKGETQYF. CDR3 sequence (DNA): TGTGCCATCGGGAAGGGGGAGACCCAGTACTTC.

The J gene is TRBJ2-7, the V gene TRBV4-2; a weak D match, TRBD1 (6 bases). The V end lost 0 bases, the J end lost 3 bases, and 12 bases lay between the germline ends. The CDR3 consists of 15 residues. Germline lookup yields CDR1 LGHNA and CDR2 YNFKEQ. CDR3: CASSQDHAGVYEQYF. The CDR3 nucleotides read TGTGCCAGCAGCCAAGATCATGCAGGGGTCTACGAGCAGTACTTC.

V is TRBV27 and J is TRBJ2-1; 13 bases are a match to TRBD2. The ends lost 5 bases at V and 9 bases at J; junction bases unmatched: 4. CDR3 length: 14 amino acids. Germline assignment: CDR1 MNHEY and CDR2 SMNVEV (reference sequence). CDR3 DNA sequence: TGTGCCAGCAGTCCAGGACTAGCGGGAGTTGAGCAGTTCTTC. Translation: CASSPGLAGVEQFF.

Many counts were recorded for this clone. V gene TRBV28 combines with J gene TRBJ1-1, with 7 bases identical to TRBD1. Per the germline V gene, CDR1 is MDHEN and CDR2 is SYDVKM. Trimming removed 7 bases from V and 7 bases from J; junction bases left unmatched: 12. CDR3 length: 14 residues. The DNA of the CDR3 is TGTGCCAGCAACTTTGCCGGACAGGCCATTGAAGCTTTCTTT. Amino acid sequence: CASNFAGQAIEAFF.

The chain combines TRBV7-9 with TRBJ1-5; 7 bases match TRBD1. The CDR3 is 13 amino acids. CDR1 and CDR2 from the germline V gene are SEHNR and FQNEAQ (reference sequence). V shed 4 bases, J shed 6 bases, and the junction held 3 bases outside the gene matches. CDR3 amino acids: CASSSTGVQPQHF. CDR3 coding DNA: TGTGCCAGCAGCTCCACAGGGGTTCAGCCCCAGCATTTT.

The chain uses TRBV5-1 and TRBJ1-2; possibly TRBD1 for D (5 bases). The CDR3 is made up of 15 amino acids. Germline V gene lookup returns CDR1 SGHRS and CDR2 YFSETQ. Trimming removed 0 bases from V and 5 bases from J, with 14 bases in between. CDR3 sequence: CASSLDQGLWYGYTF. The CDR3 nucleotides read TGCGCCAGCAGCTTGGATCAGGGCTTGTGGTATGGCTACACCTTC.

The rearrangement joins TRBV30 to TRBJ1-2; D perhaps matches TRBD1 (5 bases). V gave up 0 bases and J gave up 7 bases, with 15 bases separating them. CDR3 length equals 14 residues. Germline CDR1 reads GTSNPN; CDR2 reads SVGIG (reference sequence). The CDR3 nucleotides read TGTGCCTGGAGTGTAGAACGGCTAAGGGGTGGCTACACCTTC. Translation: CAWSVERLRGGYTF.

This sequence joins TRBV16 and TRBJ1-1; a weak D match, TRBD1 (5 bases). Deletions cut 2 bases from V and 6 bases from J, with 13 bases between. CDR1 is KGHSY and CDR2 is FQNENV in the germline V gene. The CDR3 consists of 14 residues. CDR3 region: CASSQELGEAEAFF. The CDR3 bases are TGTGCCAGCAGCCAAGAACTGGGGGAGGCTGAAGCTTTCTTT.

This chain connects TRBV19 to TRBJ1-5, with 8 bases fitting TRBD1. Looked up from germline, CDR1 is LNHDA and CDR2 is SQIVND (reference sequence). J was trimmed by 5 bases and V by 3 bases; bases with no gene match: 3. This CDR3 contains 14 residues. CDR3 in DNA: TGTGCCAGTAGTATGAAACAGGGGGATCAGCCCCAGCATTTT. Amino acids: CASSMKQGDQPQHF. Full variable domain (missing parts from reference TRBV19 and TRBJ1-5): DGGITQSPKYLFRKEGQNVTLSCEQNLNHDAMYWYRQDPGQGLRLIYYSQIVNDFQKGDIAEGYSVSREKKESFPLTVTSAQKNPTAFYLCASSMKQGDQPQHFGDGTRLSIL.

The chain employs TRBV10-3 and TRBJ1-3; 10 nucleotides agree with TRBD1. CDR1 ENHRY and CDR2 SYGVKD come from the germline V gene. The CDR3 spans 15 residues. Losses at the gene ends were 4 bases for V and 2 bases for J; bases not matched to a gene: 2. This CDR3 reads CAISGDRGAGNTIYF. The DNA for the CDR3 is TGTGCCATCAGTGGGGACAGGGGAGCTGGAAACACCATATATTTT.

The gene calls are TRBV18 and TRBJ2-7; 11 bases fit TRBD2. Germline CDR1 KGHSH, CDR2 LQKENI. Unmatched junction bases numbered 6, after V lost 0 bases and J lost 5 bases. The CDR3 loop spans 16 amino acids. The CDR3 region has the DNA TGTGCCAGCTCACCACCTAGCGGGGGGGCCAACCACGAGCAGTACTTC. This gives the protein CASSPPSGGANHEQYF.

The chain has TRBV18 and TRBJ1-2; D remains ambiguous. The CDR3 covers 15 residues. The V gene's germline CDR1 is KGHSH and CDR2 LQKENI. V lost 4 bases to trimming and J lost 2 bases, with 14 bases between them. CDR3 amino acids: CASSLAQRENYGYTF. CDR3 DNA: TGTGCCAGCTCACTCGCTCAACGGGAGAACTATGGCTACACCTTC.

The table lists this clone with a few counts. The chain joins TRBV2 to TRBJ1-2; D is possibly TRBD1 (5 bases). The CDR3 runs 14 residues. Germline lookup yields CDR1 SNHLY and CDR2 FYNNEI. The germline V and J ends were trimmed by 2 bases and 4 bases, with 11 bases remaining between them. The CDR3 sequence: CASSEPAGLYGYTF. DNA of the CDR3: TGTGCCAGCAGTGAACCCGCGGGACTCTATGGCTACACCTTC.

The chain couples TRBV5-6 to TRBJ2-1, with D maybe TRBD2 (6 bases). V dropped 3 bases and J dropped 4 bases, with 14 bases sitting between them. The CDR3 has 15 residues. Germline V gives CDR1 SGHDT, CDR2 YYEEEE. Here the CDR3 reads CASSSRLGLYNEQFF. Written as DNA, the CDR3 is TGTGCCAGCAGCTCAAGACTAGGCCTTTACAATGAGCAGTTCTTC.

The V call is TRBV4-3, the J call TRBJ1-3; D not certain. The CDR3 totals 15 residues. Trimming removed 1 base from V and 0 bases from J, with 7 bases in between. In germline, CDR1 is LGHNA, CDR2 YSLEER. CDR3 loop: CASSQGLSSGNTIYF. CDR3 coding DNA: TGCGCCAGCAGCCAAGGGCTCAGCTCTGGAAACACCATATATTTT.

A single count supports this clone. The CDR3 here is CASSLGGRGDYEQYF. CDR3 DNA: TGTGCCAGCAGCTTAGGAGGTCGCGGGGACTACGAGCAGTACTTC. The chain uses TRBV11-3 and TRBJ2-7; D possibly corresponds to TRBD2 (6 bases). Between the trimmed V and J ends, which lost 1 base and 3 bases, there was a span of 13 bases. The CDR3 has 15 amino acids. Germline V lookup: CDR1 SGHNT, CDR2 YENEEA.